This T cell receptor (beta chain) was retrieved from a study of blood T cell repertoires in COVID-19. Background on the study: Some COVID-19 samples were acute and others convalescent; all came from the United States, Italy and Spain. Nucleic acid was either cDNA or gDNA, and it came from T cells, B-cell-depleted T cells, or PBMCs.

In the original workflow: Cell counts per sample came from amplifying reference gene primers. TCRdb's table, derived via immunoSEQ multiplex PCR, lists solely in-frame clones and lacks some. The V and J calls and clone size were taken over from that table, and D and trimming were inferred from the DNA. The profile shows about 94,000 clones, over 70% of them singletons. Germline CDR1 is MNHEY and CDR2 is SVGAGI. The CDR3 sequence is 13 residues long. Germline trimming cut 4 bases from V and 6 bases from J; bases unmatched to any gene: 4. This sequence originates from a human donor in a cohort sampled during active COVID-19. Sequences were obtained from peripheral blood. The chain employs TRBV6-5 and TRBJ2-7, with TRBD2 matching 9 bases. The CDR3 DNA follows: TGTGCCAGCAGTTTGGGACTAGCTCGCGAGCAGTACTTC. This encodes CASSLGLAREQYF.